This T cell receptor (beta chain) was recorded in a study of blood T cell repertoires in COVID-19. Study background: Sources were T cells, B-cell-depleted T cells, or PBMCs; the material itself was cDNA or gDNA.

The CDR3 has 14 residues. Germline V CDR1 and CDR2: LNHDA, SQIVND (reference sequence). Trimming pared 4 bases from V and 12 bases from J, leaving 19 bases between. Only in-frame clones appear in the TCRdb table, and some are missing; sequencing was by immunoSEQ multiplex PCR. The top ten hold roughly 2.1% of the sample, which has 88,000 or so clones, 89% seen once. The sequencing sample was made of peripheral blood. The TCR originated in a man over 45 with acute or convalescent COVID-19. The chain combines TRBV19 with TRBJ2-1; D possibly corresponds to TRBD2 (7 bases). The CDR3, as DNA: TGTGCCAGTAGTAGCCGAGGGGGGGCAATTGGGCAGTTCTTC. Protein sequence: CASSSRGGAIGQFF. Filled out from reference TRBV19 and TRBJ2-1, the complete variable domain reads DGGITQSPKYLFRKEGQNVTLSCEQNLNHDAMYWYRQDPGQGLRLIYYSQIVNDFQKGDIAEGYSVSREKKESFPLTVTSAQKNPTAFYLCASSSRGGAIGQFFGPGTRLTVL.